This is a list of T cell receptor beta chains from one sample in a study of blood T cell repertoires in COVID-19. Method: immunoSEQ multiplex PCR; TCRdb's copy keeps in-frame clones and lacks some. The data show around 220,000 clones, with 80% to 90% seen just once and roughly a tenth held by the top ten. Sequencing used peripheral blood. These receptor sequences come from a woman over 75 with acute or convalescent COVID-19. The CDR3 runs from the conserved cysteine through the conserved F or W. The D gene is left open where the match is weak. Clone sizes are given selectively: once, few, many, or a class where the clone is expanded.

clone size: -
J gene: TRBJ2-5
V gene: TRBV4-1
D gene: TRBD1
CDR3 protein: CASSRSTGEQETQYF
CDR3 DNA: TGCGCCAGCAGCCGCAGCACAGGGGAACAAGAGACCCAGTACTTC

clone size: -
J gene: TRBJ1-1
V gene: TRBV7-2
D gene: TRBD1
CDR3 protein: CASSLAQRGRTEAFF
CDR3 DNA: TGTGCCAGCAGCTTAGCGCAAAGGGGGCGGACTGAAGCTTTCTTT

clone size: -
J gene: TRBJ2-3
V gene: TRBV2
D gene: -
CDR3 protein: CASSEGTGTDTQYF
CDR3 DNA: TGTGCCAGCAGTGAAGGGACAGGCACAGATACGCAGTATTTT

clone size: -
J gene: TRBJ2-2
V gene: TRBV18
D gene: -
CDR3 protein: CASSPPVRITGELFF
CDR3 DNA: TGTGCCAGCTCACCACCTGTGCGGATCACCGGGGAGCTGTTTTTT

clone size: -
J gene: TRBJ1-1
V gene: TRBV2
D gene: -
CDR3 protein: CASSDWQGNTEAFF
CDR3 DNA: TGTGCCAGCAGTGATTGGCAGGGAAACACTGAAGCTTTCTTT

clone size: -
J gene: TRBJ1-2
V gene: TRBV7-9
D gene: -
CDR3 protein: CASSGATVSGYTF
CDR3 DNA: TGTGCCAGCAGCGGGGCGACAGTGAGTGGCTACACCTTC

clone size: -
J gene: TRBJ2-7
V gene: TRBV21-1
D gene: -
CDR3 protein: CASSLDRMEYEQYF
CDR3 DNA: TGTGCCAGCAGCCTCGACCGTATGGAGTACGAGCAGTACTTC

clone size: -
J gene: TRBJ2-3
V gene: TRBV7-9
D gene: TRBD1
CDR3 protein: CASSPGQNTDTQYF
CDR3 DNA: TGTGCCAGCAGCCCGGGACAGAACACAGATACGCAGTATTTT

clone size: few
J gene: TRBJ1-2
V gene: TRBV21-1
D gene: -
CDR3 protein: CASSKKGTGNYGYTF
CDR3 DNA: TGTGCCAGCAGCAAAAAAGGGACAGGGAACTATGGCTACACCTTC

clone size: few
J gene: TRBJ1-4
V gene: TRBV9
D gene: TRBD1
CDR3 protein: CASSSRQGGDEKLFF
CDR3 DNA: TGTGCCAGCAGCTCCCGACAGGGCGGTGATGAAAAACTGTTTTTT

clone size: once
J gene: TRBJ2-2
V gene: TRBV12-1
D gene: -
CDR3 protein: CASTGGVCTGELFF
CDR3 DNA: TGTGCCAGCACGGGCGGGGTATGTACCGGGGAGCTGTTTTTT

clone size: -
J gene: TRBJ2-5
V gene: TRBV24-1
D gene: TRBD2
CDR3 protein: CATSTAAGGLGTQYF
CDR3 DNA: TGTGCCACCAGCACCGCGGCCGGGGGGTTAGGGACCCAGTACTTC

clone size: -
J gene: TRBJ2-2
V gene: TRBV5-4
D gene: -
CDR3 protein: CASSFIGGRQNTGELFF
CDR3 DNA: TGTGCCAGCAGCTTTATCGGGGGGCGGCAAAACACCGGGGAGCTGTTTTTT

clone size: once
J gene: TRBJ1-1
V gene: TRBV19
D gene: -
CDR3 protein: CASSIRITVGTEAFF
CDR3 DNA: TGTGCCAGTAGTATTAGGATAACAGTGGGCACTGAAGCTTTCTTT

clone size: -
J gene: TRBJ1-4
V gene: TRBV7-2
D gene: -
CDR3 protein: CAVGGTFNEKLFF
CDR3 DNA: TGTGCTGTCGGGGGGACCTTTAATGAAAAACTGTTTTTT

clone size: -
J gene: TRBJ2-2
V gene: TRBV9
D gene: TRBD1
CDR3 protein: CASSVAGTDTGELFF
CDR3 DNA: TGTGCCAGCAGCGTGGCCGGGACAGACACCGGGGAGCTGTTTTTT

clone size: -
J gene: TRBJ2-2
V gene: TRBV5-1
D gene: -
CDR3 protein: CASSAPPPGGLDTGELFF
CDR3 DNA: TGCGCCAGCAGTGCCCCCCCTCCCGGAGGGCTAGACACCGGGGAGCTGTTTTTT

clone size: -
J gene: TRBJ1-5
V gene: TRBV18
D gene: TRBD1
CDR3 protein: CASSPATGDNQPQHF
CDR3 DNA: TGTGCCAGCTCTCCGGCGACAGGGGACAATCAGCCCCAGCATTTT

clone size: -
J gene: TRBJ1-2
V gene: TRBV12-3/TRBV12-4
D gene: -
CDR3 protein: CASSLVWGDGYTF
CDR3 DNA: TGTGCCAGCAGTTTAGTGTGGGGCGACGGCTACACCTTC

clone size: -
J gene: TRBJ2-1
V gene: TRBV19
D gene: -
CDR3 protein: CASGRPGRNEQFF
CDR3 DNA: TGTGCCAGTGGACGGCCGGGGAGAAATGAGCAGTTCTTC

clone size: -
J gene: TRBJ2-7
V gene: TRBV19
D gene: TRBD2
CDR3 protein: CASTLTSGSEQYF
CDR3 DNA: TGTGCCAGTACCCTGACTAGCGGGTCTGAGCAGTACTTC

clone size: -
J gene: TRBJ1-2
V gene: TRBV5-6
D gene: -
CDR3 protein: CASSLGQGSGYTF
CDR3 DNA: TGTGCCAGCAGCTTGGGGCAGGGAAGCGGCTACACCTTC